The 5 T cell receptor beta chains given below trace back to one sample, sequenced in a study of shared clonotypes between healthy human individuals. This table comes from immunoSEQ multiplex PCR, and its TCRdb copy is limited to in-frame clones, with some not included. The sample contains 2 million to 3 million clones, 90% to 95% of which appear only once. The sample taken for sequencing was naive CD4+ T cells from PBMCs. Subset specified: CD45RA+ positively selected. These receptors all stem from a man between 18 and 29 years old in good health. Some clones in this sample may be carry-over from other donors' samples.

The chain recombines TRBV5-4 with TRBJ2-1, with 7 bases identical to TRBD2. The CDR3 has 15 residues. From germline, CDR1 is SGHNT and CDR2 YYREEE (reference sequence). Unmatched junction bases numbered 12, after V lost 2 bases and J lost 10 bases. CDR3 loop: CASSFGPAGEREQFF. CDR3 nucleotides: TGTGCCAGCAGCTTTGGGCCCGCGGGAGAGAGGGAGCAGTTCTTC.

This clone occurred once. The chain is built from TRBV5-1 and TRBJ1-2; the D gene is possibly TRBD1 (5 bases). The CDR3 runs to 13 residues. The germline gives CDR1 SGHRS, CDR2 YFSETQ. Trimming cost V 4 bases and J 3 bases, with 10 bases left between them. The CDR3 nucleotides read TGCGCCAGCAGCCCCCGGGGGGACTATGGCTACACCTTC. Amino acids: CASSPRGDYGYTF. Complete variable domain (other parts from reference TRBV5-1 and TRBJ1-2): KAGVTQTPRYLIKTRGQQVTLSCSPISGHRSVSWYQQTPGQGLQFLFEYFSETQRNKGNFPGRFSGRQFSNSRSEMNVSTLELGDSALYLCASSPRGDYGYTFGSGTRLTVV.

This sequence joins TRBV10-3 and TRBJ2-3, with D possibly being TRBD2 (6 bases). CDR1 is ENHRY, CDR2 SYGVKD, per germline. V lost 0 bases and J 0 bases, leaving 16 bases between the germline ends. This CDR3 region has 18 residues. Here the CDR3 DNA reads TGTGCCATCAGTGAGTCGATTAGCGGAGGGTCTAGCACAGATACGCAGTATTTT. It is translated as CAISESISGGSSTDTQYF.

The V gene is TRBV19, the J gene TRBJ1-2; a weak D match, TRBD1 (5 bases). The CDR3 is 15 amino acids. Germline V gene data show CDR1 as LNHDA and CDR2 as SQIVND (reference sequence). V lost 7 bases and J 8 bases, leaving 23 bases between the germline ends. The CDR3 sequence: CASTPIGDADKGYTF. In DNA, the CDR3 is TGTGCCAGTACCCCTATAGGGGACGCCGACAAAGGCTACACCTTC. The full variable domain, rest sourced from reference TRBV19 and TRBJ1-2, is DGGITQSPKYLFRKEGQNVTLSCEQNLNHDAMYWYRQDPGQGLRLIYYSQIVNDFQKGDIAEGYSVSREKKESFPLTVTSAQKNPTAFYLCASTPIGDADKGYTFGSGTRLTVV.

The CDR3 DNA is TGTGCCAGCAGCCTCCGGACCGTGGGGAGTGGCTACACCTTC. Translating it yields CASSLRTVGSGYTF. The chain is built from TRBV6-6 and TRBJ1-2; D call uncertain. V lost 6 bases to trimming and J lost 7 bases, with 18 bases between them. Germline assignment: CDR1 MNHNY and CDR2 SVGAGI (reference sequence). This CDR3 spans 14 amino acids.